One and the same sample provided the 14 T cell receptor beta chains below, sequenced in a study of T cell changes during pregnancy in multiple sclerosis. Clones were sequenced by immunoSEQ multiplex PCR, and TCRdb holds only the in-frame ones, with some missing. The profile shows about 33,000 clones, 85% to 95% of them singletons. Sequenced: PBMCs (not recorded whether the cells were cultured). Every receptor here comes from a female donor with multiple sclerosis, enrolled in a pregnancy study.

This clone was observed once. The chain couples TRBV11-2 to TRBJ2-7; tentatively, D is TRBD1 (6 bases). V lost 3 bases, J lost 0 bases, and 9 bases lay in between. This CDR3 has 14 amino acids. CDR1 is SGHAT, CDR2 FQNNGV, per germline. The CDR3, as DNA: TGTGCCAGCAGCTTCGCGGACAGCTCCTACGAGCAGTACTTC. It codes for CASSFADSSYEQYF.

The J gene is TRBJ2-1, the V gene TRBV7-3, with TRBD2 matching over 7 bases. The CDR3 length is 16 residues. Germline V lookup: CDR1 SGHTA, CDR2 FQGTGA. With 2 bases clipped from V and 7 bases from J, the junction kept 11 bases outside the gene matches. The CDR3 sequence: CASSLLGSLGGNEQFF. DNA for the CDR3: TGTGCCAGCAGCTTATTAGGCTCCCTCGGGGGGAATGAGCAGTTCTTC.

The chain combines TRBV30 with TRBJ2-5, with TRBD1 matching over 7 bases. The CDR3 has 13 residues. V lost 5 bases to trimming and J lost 4 bases; unmatched junction nucleotides: 7. The germline V gene encodes CDR1 GTSNPN and CDR2 SVGIG (reference sequence). In DNA, the CDR3 is TGTGCCTGGGGGTACAGGGGACCAGAGACCCAGTACTTC. This translates into CAWGYRGPETQYF.

The chain is built from TRBV7-9 and TRBJ2-7; D is unresolved. CDR1 SEHNR and CDR2 FQNEAQ come from the germline V gene (reference sequence). Trimming shortened V by 1 base and J by 3 bases, and 7 bases separated the two germline ends. CDR3 size: 13 residues. The CDR3 loop reads CASSLVISYEQYF. Written as DNA, the CDR3 is TGTGCCAGCAGCTTAGTCATAAGCTACGAGCAGTACTTC.

The sample holds one count of this clone. This chain joins TRBV4-1 and TRBJ2-7; TRBD1 aligns across 9 bases. The J segment lost 5 bases and the V segment lost 3 bases, leaving 8 bases of the junction unmatched. This CDR3 region has 15 residues. From germline, CDR1 is MGHRA and CDR2 YSYEKL. Here the CDR3 DNA reads TGCGCCAGCAGCCAGGTGGACGGGACAGGGCACGAGCAGTACTTC. Its translation: CASSQVDGTGHEQYF.

CDR3 sequence (DNA): TGTGCCAGCAGTGCAACTAATGAAAAACTGTTTTTT. It yields the protein CASSATNEKLFF. The J gene is TRBJ1-4, the V gene TRBV27; D not resolved. In germline, CDR1 is MNHEY, CDR2 SMNVEV (reference sequence). The CDR3 covers 12 residues. V shed 5 bases and J shed 0 bases, with 1 base lying between them.

CDR3 region: CASSSQTAKGLYEQYF. CDR3 coding DNA: TGTGCCAGCAGCTCCCAGACAGCCAAGGGGCTTTACGAGCAGTACTTC. The chain joins TRBV6-6 to TRBJ2-7; D is possibly TRBD1 (5 bases). Trimming cost V 6 bases and J 4 bases, with 22 bases left between them. This CDR3 comprises 16 residues. Germline V gene lookup returns CDR1 MNHNY and CDR2 SVGAGI (reference sequence).

The chain has TRBV28 and TRBJ1-3; weak D call: TRBD1 (5 bases). This CDR3 region has 15 residues. The V end lost 1 base, the J end lost 9 bases, and 16 bases lay between the germline ends. From germline, CDR1 is MDHEN and CDR2 SYDVKM. This CDR3 reads CASSLLGTGPGTIYF. CDR3 sequence (DNA): TGTGCCAGCAGTTTATTAGGGACGGGCCCCGGCACCATATATTTT. The variable domain in full, with the rest retrieved from reference TRBV28 and TRBJ1-3, is DVKVTQSSRYLVKRTGEKVFLECVQDMDHENMFWYRQDPGLGLRLIYFSYDVKMKEKGDIPEGYSVSREKKERFSLILESASTNQTSMYLCASSLLGTGPGTIYFGEGSWLTVV.

V and J are TRBV6-4 and TRBJ2-3; perhaps TRBD1 as D (6 bases). Germline CDR1 and CDR2: MRHNA and SNTAGT. The V and J ends lost 5 bases and 3 bases respectively, with 9 bases between them. The CDR3 consists of 13 residues. The DNA for the CDR3 is TGTGCCAGCAGTCCACAGGGAACAGATACGCAGTATTTT. It encodes CASSPQGTDTQYF.

The chain is built from TRBV6-5 and TRBJ2-7; 12 bases are a match to TRBD2. After removal of 4 bases from V and 5 bases from J, the junction contained 9 bases not matched to a gene. Germline V CDR1 and CDR2: MNHEY, SVGAGI. The CDR3 sequence is 16 residues long. CDR3 sequence reads: CASSSPLAGGGHEQYF. The CDR3, as DNA: TGTGCCAGCAGTTCCCCACTAGCGGGAGGCGGCCACGAGCAGTACTTC.

The chain recombines TRBV28 with TRBJ2-7; either TRBD1 or TRBD2 may supply D (5 bases each). Per the germline V gene, CDR1 is MDHEN and CDR2 is SYDVKM. V dropped 2 bases and J dropped 2 bases, with 13 bases sitting between them. The CDR3 loop spans 15 amino acids. The DNA for the CDR3 is TGTGCCAGCAGTTTAGGGGGAGTTGGGACCTACGAGCAGTACTTC. Protein sequence: CASSLGGVGTYEQYF.

The CDR3 reads CASRPPGQGGYEQFF. The CDR3 DNA reads as TGTGCCAGCAGACCTCCGGGACAGGGTGGCTATGAGCAGTTCTTC. The chain has TRBV28 and TRBJ2-1; 9 bases are a match to TRBD1. The CDR3 covers 15 residues. J was trimmed by 8 bases and V by 6 bases; bases with no gene match: 11. CDR1 is MDHEN, CDR2 SYDVKM, per germline.

The rearrangement links TRBV9 to TRBJ2-7; 10 positions match TRBD1. V was pared by 0 bases and J by 6 bases, with 6 bases of the junction left unmatched. CDR1 SGDLS and CDR2 YYNGEE come from the germline V gene. The CDR3 is made up of 15 amino acids. As DNA, the CDR3 is TGTGCCAGCAGCGTAGGGACAGGGGGTGCGAGCGAGCAGTACTTC. As protein: CASSVGTGGASEQYF.

In its sample, this clone was seen once. The chain employs TRBV4-2 and TRBJ2-7; 10 bases map to TRBD2. Germline V gives CDR1 LGHNA, CDR2 YNFKEQ. Trimming took 0 bases from V and 5 from J; bases not matched to a gene: 4. The CDR3 runs to 15 residues. CDR3 residues: CASSQELAGGHEQYF. The CDR3 nucleotides are TGTGCCAGCAGCCAAGAGTTAGCGGGAGGCCACGAGCAGTACTTC.